This T cell receptor beta chain is drawn from a study of CD8+ T cells in alopecia areata (dated by TCRdb to the late 2010s). Regarding the research as a whole: The treated patients took part in an open-label pilot trial in which moderate-to-severe alopecia areata was treated with oral tofacitinib at 5 to 10 mg twice daily. Patients received tofacitinib for 6 to 18 months and were then followed off drug for 6 months to check for delayed response and recurrence. In treated patients, disease severity was measured using the SALT score, which gives the percentage of scalp surface area affected. In both human patients and the C3H/HeJ mouse model, the study applied high-throughput TCRbeta sequencing to look at T cell clonal expansion in alopecia areata. Scalp tissue and sorted CD4+ and CD8+ peripheral blood T cells from patchy and totalis/universalis alopecia areata patients and from healthy controls were covered by human TCRbeta sequencing. Biopsies were taken from tofacitinib-treated patients at baseline and at 4 and 24 weeks of treatment, and a later scalp biopsy was taken in several of the tofacitinib-treated patients. Scalp clonality was compared across normal scalp (n=4), patchy alopecia areata scalp (n=8), and alopecia totalis/universalis scalp (n=8). The RNA source kit depended on sample type: the PAXgene miRNA kit for fixed scalp, the miRNeasy kit for PBMCs, and the RNeasy kit for mouse skin. Amplification of TCRbeta CDR3 regions was done by immunoSEQ multiplex PCR using 35 Vbeta forward primers and 13 Jbeta reverse primers.

As concerns this clone: The specificity of this receptor is unknown. Base-call qualities are not available, and no considerably larger clone is one nucleotide away.

The paper's findings and limits, for the study overall: Because the treated cohort was small and included a single nonresponder, larger studies are needed to assess links between baseline CD8+ expansion and response. Resident alphabeta T cells in normal human skin are also sequenced, complicating scalp TCR repertoire analysis, unlike mouse skin dominated by gammadelta T cells. Shared TCR sequences between patients were less evident than in mice, which may be partly attributable to HLA diversity in the patient population. Tofacitinib significantly lowered scalp clonality and the number of expanded CD8+ clones among the top 100 scalp clones. During tofacitinib treatment, many expanded lesional clones stuck around in both scalp and blood, and this persistence may partly explain why relapse happens after treatment is stopped. Compared with normal scalp, lesional scalp had higher clonality and more expanded CD8+ clones, particularly in alopecia totalis/universalis, a pattern that suggests antigenic drive.

Library prep was done by the immunoSEQ multiplex PCR assay. RNA was extracted from all samples and reverse transcribed into cDNA as template for TCR sequencing. First-strand cDNA was synthesized using SuperScript III with a 2:1 mix of oligo-dT and random hexamers. A synthetic immune receptor repertoire was used to assess amplification bias, and residual bias was removed computationally. The paper's processing steps were these. Raw reads were preprocessed to remove errors, and CDR3 was defined by IMGT conventions from the conserved cysteine to phenylalanine. Clonality was calculated as 1 minus Shannon entropy normalized by log2 of the number of productive unique TCRs. Whether each scalp clone was CD4 or CD8 was inferred by checking scalp TCRbeta sequences against the CD4 and CD8 repertoires from sorted blood. The immuneACCESS repertoire file appears here via TCRdb, limited to in-frame rearrangements. These files lack a portion of the clones; in checked studies, under half of the deficit traces to unresolved V genes, and the cause of the others is not known. V and J calls plus clone size are reproduced from that table; the DNA served to infer D and trimming. The sample includes 150,000 to 200,000 clones, with about three fifths observed a single time. The ten largest clones add up to 0.85% to 1.3% of the sample.

Including the terminal cysteine and phenylalanine, the CDR3 comprises 13 residues. CDR3 DNA only is kept here, 39 bases in frame from base 1. The germline V gene gives CDR1 as SQVTM and CDR2 as ANQGSEA. V lost 6 bases and J lost 8 bases, and the count of bases not matched to a germline gene is 11. The time point label, as the study defines it: 24 weeks on oral tofacitinib. The treatment or condition label of this sample denotes: oral pan-JAK inhibitor, 5-10 mg twice daily. Lesional scalp punch biopsies and peripheral blood were collected from alopecia areata patients. PBMCs were isolated by density centrifugation and stained for CD3, CD4 and CD8, after which CD4+ and CD8+ T cells were sorted on a FACSAria.

Sample: CD4+ T cells sorted from blood, taken at week 24, from a patient treated with tofacitinib. This chain is built from TRBV29-1 and TRBJ1-2; 8 bases in the middle match TRBD1. This sequence was found in a human donor with alopecia areata. The DNA reads as follows: TGCAGCGTGGGCACCGGGACAGGAGGCGGCTACACCTTC. Its protein product is CSVGTGTGGGYTF.